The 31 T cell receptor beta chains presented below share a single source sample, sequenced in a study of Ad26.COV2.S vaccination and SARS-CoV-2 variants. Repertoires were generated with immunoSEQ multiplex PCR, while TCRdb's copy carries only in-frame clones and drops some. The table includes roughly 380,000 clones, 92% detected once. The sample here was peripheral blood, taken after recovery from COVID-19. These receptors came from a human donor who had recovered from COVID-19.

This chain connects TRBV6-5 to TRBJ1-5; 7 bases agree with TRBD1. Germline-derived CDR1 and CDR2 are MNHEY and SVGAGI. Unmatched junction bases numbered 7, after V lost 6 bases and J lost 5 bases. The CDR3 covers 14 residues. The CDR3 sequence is CASRGGTDYQPQHF. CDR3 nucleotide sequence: TGTGCCAGCAGGGGGGGGACAGATTATCAGCCCCAGCATTTT.

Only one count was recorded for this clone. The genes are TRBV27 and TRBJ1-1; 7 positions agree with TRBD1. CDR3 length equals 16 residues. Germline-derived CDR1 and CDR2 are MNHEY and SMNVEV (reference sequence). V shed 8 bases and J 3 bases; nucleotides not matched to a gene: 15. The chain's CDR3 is CASGLRQGRGYTEAFF. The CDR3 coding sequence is TGTGCCAGCGGATTAAGACAGGGAAGGGGGTACACTGAAGCTTTCTTT.

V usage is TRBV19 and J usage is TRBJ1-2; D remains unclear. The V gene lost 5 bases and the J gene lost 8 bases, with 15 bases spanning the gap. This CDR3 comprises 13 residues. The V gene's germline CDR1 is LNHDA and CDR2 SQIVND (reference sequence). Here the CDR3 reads CASSLRRVGGYTF. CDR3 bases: TGTGCCAGTAGTTTAAGGAGGGTTGGCGGCTACACCTTC.

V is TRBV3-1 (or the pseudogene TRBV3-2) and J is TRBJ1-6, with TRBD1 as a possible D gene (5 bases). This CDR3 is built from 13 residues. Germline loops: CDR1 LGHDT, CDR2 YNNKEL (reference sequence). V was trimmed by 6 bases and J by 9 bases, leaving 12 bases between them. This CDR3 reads CASRRQGSSPLHF. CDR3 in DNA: TGTGCCAGCAGGCGGCAGGGTAGTTCACCCCTCCACTTT.

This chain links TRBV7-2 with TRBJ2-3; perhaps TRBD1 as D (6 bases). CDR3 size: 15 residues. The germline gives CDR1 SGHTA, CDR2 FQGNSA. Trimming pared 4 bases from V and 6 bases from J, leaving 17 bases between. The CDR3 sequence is CASSSSGRGRDTQYF. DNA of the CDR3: TGTGCCAGCAGCTCCTCTGGCAGGGGACGGGATACGCAGTATTTT.

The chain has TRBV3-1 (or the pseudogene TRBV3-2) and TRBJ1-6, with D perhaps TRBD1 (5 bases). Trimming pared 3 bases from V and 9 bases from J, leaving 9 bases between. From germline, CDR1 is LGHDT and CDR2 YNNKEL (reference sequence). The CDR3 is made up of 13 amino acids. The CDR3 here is CASSQGGTSPLHF. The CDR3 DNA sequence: TGTGCCAGCAGCCAGGGGGGGACTTCACCCCTCCACTTT.

The CDR3 loop is CATSGGWDQPQHF. The DNA for the CDR3 is TGTGCCACCTCGGGGGGTTGGGATCAGCCCCAGCATTTT. The chain carries TRBV19 and TRBJ1-5; maybe TRBD1 (5 bases). There are 13 residues in the CDR3. CDR1 is LNHDA, CDR2 SQIVND, per germline (reference sequence). V lost 10 bases and J 5 bases, leaving 15 bases between the germline ends.

The chain's CDR3 is CAARGTAYEQYF. The CDR3 DNA reads as TGCGCCGCCCGCGGGACCGCCTACGAGCAGTACTTC. This chain connects TRBV5-1 to TRBJ2-7; a possible D gene is TRBD2 (6 bases). CDR1 and CDR2 (germline): SGHRS, YFSETQ. V dropped 10 bases and J dropped 2 bases, with 13 bases sitting between them. This CDR3 is 12 amino acids long.

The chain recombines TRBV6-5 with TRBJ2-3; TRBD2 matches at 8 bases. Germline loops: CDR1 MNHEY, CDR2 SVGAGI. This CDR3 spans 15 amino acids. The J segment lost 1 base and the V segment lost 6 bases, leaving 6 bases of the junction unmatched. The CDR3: CASRRSGGRTDTQYF. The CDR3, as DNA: TGTGCCAGCAGACGGAGCGGGGGTCGCACAGATACGCAGTATTTT.

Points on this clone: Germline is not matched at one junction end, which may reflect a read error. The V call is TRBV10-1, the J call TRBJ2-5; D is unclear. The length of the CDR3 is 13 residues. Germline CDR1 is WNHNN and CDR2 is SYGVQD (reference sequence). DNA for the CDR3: TGCGCCACCAGTTTTTCCCCATCCGAGACCCAGTACTTC. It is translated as CATSFSPSETQYF.

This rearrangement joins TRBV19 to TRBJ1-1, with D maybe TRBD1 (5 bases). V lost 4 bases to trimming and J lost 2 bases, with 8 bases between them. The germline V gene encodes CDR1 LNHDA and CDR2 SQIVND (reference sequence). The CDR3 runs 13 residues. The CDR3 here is CASSTTVNTEAFF. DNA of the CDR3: TGTGCCAGTAGTACGACAGTAAACACTGAAGCTTTCTTT. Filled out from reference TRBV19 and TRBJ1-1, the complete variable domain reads DGGITQSPKYLFRKEGQNVTLSCEQNLNHDAMYWYRQDPGQGLRLIYYSQIVNDFQKGDIAEGYSVSREKKESFPLTVTSAQKNPTAFYLCASSTTVNTEAFFGQGTRLTVV.

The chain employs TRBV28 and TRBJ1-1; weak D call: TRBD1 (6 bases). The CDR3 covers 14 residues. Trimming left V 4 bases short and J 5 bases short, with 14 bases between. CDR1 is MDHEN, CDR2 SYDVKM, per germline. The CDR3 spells CASSYTGRGTEAFF. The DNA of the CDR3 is TGTGCCAGCAGTTACACAGGGCGGGGGACTGAAGCTTTCTTT.

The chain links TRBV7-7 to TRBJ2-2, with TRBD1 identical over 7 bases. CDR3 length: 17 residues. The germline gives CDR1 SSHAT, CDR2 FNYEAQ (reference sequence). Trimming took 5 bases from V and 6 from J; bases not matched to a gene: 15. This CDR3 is CASSELSGTEGAGELFF. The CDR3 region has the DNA TGTGCCAGCAGCGAATTGTCCGGGACAGAGGGAGCCGGGGAGCTGTTTTTT.

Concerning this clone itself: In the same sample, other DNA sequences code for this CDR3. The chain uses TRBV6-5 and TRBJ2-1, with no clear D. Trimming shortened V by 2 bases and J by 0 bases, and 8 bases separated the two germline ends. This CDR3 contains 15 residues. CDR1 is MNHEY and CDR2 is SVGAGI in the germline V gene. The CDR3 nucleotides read TGTGCCAGCAGTTACCGGCGTAGCTCCTACAATGAGCAGTTCTTC. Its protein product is CASSYRRSSYNEQFF.

CDR3 DNA: TGTGCCAGCAGCTTTATGAGCTACGAGCAGTACTTC. Translating it yields CASSFMSYEQYF. V is TRBV7-9 and J is TRBJ2-7; no clear D. This CDR3 is built from 12 residues. Trimming removed 3 bases at V and 3 bases at J, with 6 bases between. CDR1 SEHNR and CDR2 FQNEAQ come from the germline V gene (reference sequence).

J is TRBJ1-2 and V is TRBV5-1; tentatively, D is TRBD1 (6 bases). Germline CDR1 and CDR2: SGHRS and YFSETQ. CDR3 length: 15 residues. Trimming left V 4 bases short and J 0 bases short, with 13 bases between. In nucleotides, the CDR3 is TGCGCCAGCAGCCCTGGGCCAGGGGCTAACTATGGCTACACCTTC. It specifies CASSPGPGANYGYTF.

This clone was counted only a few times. The CDR3 protein is CASSERWNQPQHF. Here the CDR3 DNA reads TGTGCCAGCAGTGAACGCTGGAATCAGCCCCAGCATTTT. The V call is TRBV6-1, the J call TRBJ1-5; D ambiguous. V was shortened by 2 bases and J by 4 bases, with 6 bases between the two germline ends. Germline CDR1 reads MNHNS; CDR2 reads SASEGT. This CDR3 region has 13 residues.

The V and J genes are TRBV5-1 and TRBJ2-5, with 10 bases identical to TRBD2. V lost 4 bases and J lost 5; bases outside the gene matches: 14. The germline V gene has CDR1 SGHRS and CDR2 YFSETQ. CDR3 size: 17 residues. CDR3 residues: CASSPAPSGGAGETQYF. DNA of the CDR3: TGCGCCAGCAGCCCGGCCCCGAGCGGGGGGGCCGGGGAGACCCAGTACTTC.

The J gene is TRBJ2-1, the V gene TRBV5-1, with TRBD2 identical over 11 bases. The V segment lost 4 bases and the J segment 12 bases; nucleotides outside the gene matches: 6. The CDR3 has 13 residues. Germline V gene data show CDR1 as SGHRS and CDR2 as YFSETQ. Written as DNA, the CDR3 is TGCGCCAGCAGCCTAGCGGGGGGCATCGTGCAGTTCTTC. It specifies CASSLAGGIVQFF. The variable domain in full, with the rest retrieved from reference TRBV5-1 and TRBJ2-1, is KAGVTQTPRYLIKTRGQQVTLSCSPISGHRSVSWYQQTPGQGLQFLFEYFSETQRNKGNFPGRFSGRQFSNSRSEMNVSTLELGDSALYLCASSLAGGIVQFFGPGTRLTVL.

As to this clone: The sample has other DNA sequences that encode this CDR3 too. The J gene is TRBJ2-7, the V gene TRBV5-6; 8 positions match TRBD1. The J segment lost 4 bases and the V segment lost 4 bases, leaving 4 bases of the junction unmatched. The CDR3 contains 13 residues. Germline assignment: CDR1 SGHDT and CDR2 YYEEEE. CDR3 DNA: TGTGCCAGCAGCGCAGGGGGCTCGTACGAGCAGTACTTC. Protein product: CASSAGGSYEQYF. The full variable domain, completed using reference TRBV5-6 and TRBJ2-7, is DAGVTQSPTHLIKTRGQQVTLRCSPKSGHDTVSWYQQALGQGPQFIFQYYEEEERQRGNFPDRFSGHQFPNYSSELNVNALLLGDSALYLCASSAGGSYEQYFGPGTRLTVT.

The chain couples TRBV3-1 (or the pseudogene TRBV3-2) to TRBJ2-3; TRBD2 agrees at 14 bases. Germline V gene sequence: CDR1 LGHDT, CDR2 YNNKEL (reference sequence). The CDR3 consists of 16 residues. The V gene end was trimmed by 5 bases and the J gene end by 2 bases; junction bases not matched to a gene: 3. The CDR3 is CASSRTSGGFTDTQYF. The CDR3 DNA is TGTGCCAGCAGCAGGACTAGCGGGGGGTTCACAGATACGCAGTATTTT.

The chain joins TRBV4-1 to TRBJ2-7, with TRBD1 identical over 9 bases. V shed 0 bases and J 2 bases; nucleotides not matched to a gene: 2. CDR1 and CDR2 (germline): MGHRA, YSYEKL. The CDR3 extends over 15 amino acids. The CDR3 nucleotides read TGCGCCAGCAGCCAAGATAACAGGGGGCCCTACGAGCAGTACTTC. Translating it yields CASSQDNRGPYEQYF.

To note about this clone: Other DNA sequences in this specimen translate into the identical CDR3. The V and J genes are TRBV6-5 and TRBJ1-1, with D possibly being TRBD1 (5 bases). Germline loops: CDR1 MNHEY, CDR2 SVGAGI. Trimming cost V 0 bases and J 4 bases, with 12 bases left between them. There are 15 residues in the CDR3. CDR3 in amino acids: CASSYSTGGGTEAFF. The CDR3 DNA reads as TGTGCCAGCAGTTACTCCACGGGGGGGGGCACTGAAGCTTTCTTT.

Written as DNA, the CDR3 is TGTGCCAGCAGCGTAGTAAGCGCAGCTGAAGCTTTCTTT. Protein sequence: CASSVVSAAEAFF. The rearrangement joins TRBV9 to TRBJ1-1; D gene uncertain. CDR1 is SGDLS, CDR2 YYNGEE, per germline. The CDR3 is made up of 13 amino acids. Trimming removed 0 bases at V and 6 bases at J, with 9 bases between. Supplemented by reference TRBV9 and TRBJ1-1, the full variable domain reads DSGVTQTPKHLITATGQRVTLRCSPRSGDLSVYWYQQSLDQGLQFLIQYYNGEERAKGNILERFSAQQFPDLHSELNLSSLELGDSALYFCASSVVSAAEAFFGQGTRLTVV.

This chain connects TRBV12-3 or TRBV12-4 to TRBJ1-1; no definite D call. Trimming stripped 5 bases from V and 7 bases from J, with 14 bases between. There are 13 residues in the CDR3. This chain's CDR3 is CASSIKGGHEAFF. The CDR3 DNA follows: TGTGCCAGCAGTATTAAGGGTGGCCATGAAGCTTTCTTT.

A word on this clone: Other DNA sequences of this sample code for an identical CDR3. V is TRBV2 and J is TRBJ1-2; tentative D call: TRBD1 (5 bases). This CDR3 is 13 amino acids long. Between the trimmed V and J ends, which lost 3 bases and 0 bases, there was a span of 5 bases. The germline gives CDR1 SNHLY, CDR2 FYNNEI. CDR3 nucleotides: TGTGCCAGCAGTGAGGGGGCTAACTATGGCTACACCTTC. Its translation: CASSEGANYGYTF.

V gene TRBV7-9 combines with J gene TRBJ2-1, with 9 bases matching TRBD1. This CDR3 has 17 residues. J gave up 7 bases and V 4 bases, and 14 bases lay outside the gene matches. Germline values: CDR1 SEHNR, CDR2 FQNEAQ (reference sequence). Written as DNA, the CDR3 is TGTGCCAGCAGCTCCGCTACCTACAGGGGGCGCAGGAATGAGCAGTTCTTC. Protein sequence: CASSSATYRGRRNEQFF. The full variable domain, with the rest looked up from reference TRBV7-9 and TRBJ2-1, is DTGVSQNPRHKITKRGQNVTFRCDPISEHNRLYWYRQTLGQGPEFLTYFQNEAQLEKSRLLSDRFSAERPKGSFSTLEIQRTEQGDSAMYLCASSSATYRGRRNEQFFGPGTRLTVL.

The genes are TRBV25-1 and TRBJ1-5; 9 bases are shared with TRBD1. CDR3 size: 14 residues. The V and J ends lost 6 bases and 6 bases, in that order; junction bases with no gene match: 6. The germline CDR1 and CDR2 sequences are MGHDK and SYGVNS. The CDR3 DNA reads TGTGCCAGCAGGGGACAGGGTGAATTTCAGCCCCAGCATTTT. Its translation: CASRGQGEFQPQHF.

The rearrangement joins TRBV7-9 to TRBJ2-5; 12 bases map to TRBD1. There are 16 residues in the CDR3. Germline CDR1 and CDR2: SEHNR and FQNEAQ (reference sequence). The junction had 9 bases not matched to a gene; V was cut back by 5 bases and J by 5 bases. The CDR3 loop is CASSTPRDRGLETQYF. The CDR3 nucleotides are TGTGCCAGCAGCACGCCCAGGGACAGGGGGCTGGAGACCCAGTACTTC.

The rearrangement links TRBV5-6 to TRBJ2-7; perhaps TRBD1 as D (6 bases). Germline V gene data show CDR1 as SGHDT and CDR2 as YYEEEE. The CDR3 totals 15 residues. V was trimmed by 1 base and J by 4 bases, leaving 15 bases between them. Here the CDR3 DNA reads TGTGCCAGCAGCTTGTTATCCGGCAGGGGTTACGAGCAGTACTTC. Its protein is CASSLLSGRGYEQYF.

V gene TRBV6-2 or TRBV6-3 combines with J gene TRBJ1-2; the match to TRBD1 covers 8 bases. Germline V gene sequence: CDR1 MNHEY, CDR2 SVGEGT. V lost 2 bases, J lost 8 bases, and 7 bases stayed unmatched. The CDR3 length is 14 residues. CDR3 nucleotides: TGTGCCAGCAGTTACCCGACAGGGGAAACGGGCTACACCTTC. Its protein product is CASSYPTGETGYTF.